The 13 T cell receptor beta chains listed next were all sequenced from one sample in a study of human versus mouse CDR3 diversity and MHC coevolution (dated by TCRdb to the late 2010s). Library construction relied on the immunoSEQ multiplex PCR assay. In its TCRdb copy, this immuneACCESS table keeps in-frame sequences only and misses some clones. Where compared with another copy, unresolved V genes explain less than half of these, and the others have no known cause. This sample holds roughly 86,000 clones; around 93% were observed only once. Together, the top ten hold around 1.3% of the sample. The sample consisted of naive CD4+ T cells from blood. Interpreted using the paper, the cell subset or site label stands for: CD45RO-negative CD62L-positive naive CD4 T cells. Receptors originate from a person aged 30-69 years in good health.

The chain couples TRBV7-6 to TRBJ2-7, with D perhaps matching TRBD2 (6 bases). CDR3 length equals 14 residues. Deletions cut 4 bases from V and 2 bases from J, with 12 bases between. Looked up from germline, CDR1 is SGHVS and CDR2 is FNYEAQ. In DNA, the CDR3 is TGTGCCAGCAGCTCGGCGGGGCAGACCTACGAGCAGTACTTC. Amino acids: CASSSAGQTYEQYF.

The rearrangement joins TRBV7-9 to TRBJ2-7; TRBD2 matches 7 bases. Germline V lookup: CDR1 SEHNR, CDR2 FQNEAQ (reference sequence). The ends lost 0 bases at V and 3 bases at J; junction bases unmatched: 14. CDR3 length equals 18 residues. The DNA for the CDR3 is TGTGCCAGCAGCTTAGCGTGGGGAGGGGCCCGGAAGCACTACGAGCAGTACTTC. Its translation is CASSLAWGGARKHYEQYF.

The rearrangement joins TRBV19 to TRBJ2-1, with 11 bases identical to TRBD2. Unmatched junction bases numbered 18, after V lost 5 bases and J lost 0 bases. Germline V gives CDR1 LNHDA, CDR2 SQIVND (reference sequence). The CDR3 spans 21 residues. The CDR3 DNA follows: TGTGCCAGTAGTTTGCTACTTCCGGGACTAGCGGACAAGAGCTCCTACAATGAGCAGTTCTTC. Translation gives CASSLLLPGLADKSSYNEQFF. The variable domain in full, with the rest retrieved from reference TRBV19 and TRBJ2-1, is DGGITQSPKYLFRKEGQNVTLSCEQNLNHDAMYWYRQDPGQGLRLIYYSQIVNDFQKGDIAEGYSVSREKKESFPLTVTSAQKNPTAFYLCASSLLLPGLADKSSYNEQFFGPGTRLTVL.

The chain recombines TRBV6-1 with TRBJ2-1; possible D gene TRBD2, 6 bases. CDR1 and CDR2 from the germline V gene are MNHNS and SASEGT. CDR3 length: 15 residues. Trimming took 6 bases from V and 10 from J, leaving 22 bases between them. CDR3: CASRLSSGGAGEQFF. CDR3 bases: TGTGCCAGCAGGTTAAGTAGCGGCGGCGCCGGGGAGCAGTTCTTC.

The rearrangement links TRBV18 to TRBJ2-7; D unresolved. The germline V and J ends were trimmed by 0 bases and 3 bases, with 9 bases remaining between them. The CDR3 loop spans 14 amino acids. From germline, CDR1 is KGHSH and CDR2 LQKENI. The CDR3 is CASSPPSLSYEQYF. In DNA form, the CDR3 reads TGTGCCAGCTCACCACCGAGTTTGAGCTACGAGCAGTACTTC.

The chain joins TRBV9 to TRBJ2-7; 11 bases align to TRBD2. The V gene's germline CDR1 is SGDLS and CDR2 YYNGEE. This CDR3 is built from 17 residues. With 2 bases clipped from V and 0 bases from J, the junction kept 7 bases outside the gene matches. Written as DNA, the CDR3 is TGTGCCAGCAGCGTCTCAACTAGCGGGGGCCCCTCCTACGAGCAGTACTTC. Translated, it gives CASSVSTSGGPSYEQYF.

J is TRBJ2-5 and V is TRBV9; TRBD2 matches at 10 bases. There are 17 residues in the CDR3. V lost 0 bases to trimming and J lost 1 base; unmatched junction nucleotides: 6. Germline V gives CDR1 SGDLS, CDR2 YYNGEE. The CDR3 DNA sequence: TGTGCCAGCAGCGTAGGGTCTAGCGGGGGTTCCCAAGAGACCCAGTACTTC. Residues: CASSVGSSGGSQETQYF. Using reference TRBV9 and TRBJ2-5 for the parts outside the CDR3, the full variable domain is DSGVTQTPKHLITATGQRVTLRCSPRSGDLSVYWYQQSLDQGLQFLIQYYNGEERAKGNILERFSAQQFPDLHSELNLSSLELGDSALYFCASSVGSSGGSQETQYFGPGTRLLVL.

The V gene is TRBV29-1, the J gene TRBJ1-2, with 10 bases that match TRBD1. Germline values: CDR1 SQVTM, CDR2 ANQGSEA. The CDR3 loop spans 13 amino acids. Trimming removed 4 bases from V and 4 bases from J; junction bases left unmatched: 3. CDR3 region: CSVGQGAGYGYTF. The CDR3 nucleotides read TGCAGCGTTGGACAGGGGGCAGGCTATGGCTACACCTTC.

The chain joins TRBV28 to TRBJ1-5; D perhaps matches TRBD1 (5 bases). V was shortened by 2 bases and J by 6 bases, with 8 bases between the two germline ends. The CDR3 is 13 residues long. Germline lookup yields CDR1 MDHEN and CDR2 SYDVKM. This CDR3 reads CASSLGGVQPQHF. The CDR3, as DNA: TGTGCCAGCAGTTTAGGAGGGGTTCAGCCCCAGCATTTT. Combining the CDR3 with reference TRBV28 and TRBJ1-5 gives the whole variable domain DVKVTQSSRYLVKRTGEKVFLECVQDMDHENMFWYRQDPGLGLRLIYFSYDVKMKEKGDIPEGYSVSREKKERFSLILESASTNQTSMYLCASSLGGVQPQHFGDGTRLSIL.

V is TRBV5-4 and J is TRBJ1-3, with 10 bases matching TRBD1. Trimming cost V 3 bases and J 3 bases; bases outside gene matches: 3. Germline V gene lookup returns CDR1 SGHNT and CDR2 YYREEE (reference sequence). The CDR3 length is 15 residues. CDR3 in amino acids: CASSSRDRGGNTIYF. CDR3 sequence (DNA): TGTGCCAGCAGCTCCCGGGACAGGGGTGGAAACACCATATATTTT.

This chain links TRBV7-9 with TRBJ2-7; the D is unclear. There are 12 residues in the CDR3. Trimming removed 1 base at V and 4 bases at J, with 5 bases between. The V gene's germline CDR1 is SEHNR and CDR2 FQNEAQ (reference sequence). In DNA form, the CDR3 reads TGTGCCAGCAGCTTAGTTTCATACGAGCAGTACTTC. Translating it yields CASSLVSYEQYF.

The CDR3 DNA follows: TGTGCCAGCCGGGGGGCCCTCTATAATTCACCCCTCCACTTT. Its translation is CASRGALYNSPLHF. The rearrangement joins TRBV2 to TRBJ1-6, with D perhaps matching TRBD1 (6 bases). Trimming pared 8 bases from V and 3 bases from J, leaving 11 bases between. This CDR3 comprises 14 residues. Germline-derived CDR1 and CDR2 are SNHLY and FYNNEI.

This clone was found a few times. The rearrangement links TRBV19 to TRBJ1-5; D ambiguous. CDR3 size: 15 residues. Deletions cut 5 bases from V and 0 bases from J, with 11 bases between. Germline assignment: CDR1 LNHDA and CDR2 SQIVND (reference sequence). The CDR3 sequence is CASSAGRYSNQPQHF. Written as DNA, the CDR3 is TGTGCCAGTAGTGCAGGCAGGTATAGCAATCAGCCCCAGCATTTT.